This TCR beta chain was obtained from a study of sequential checkpoint blockade in melanoma. Treatment in this sample: randomized to nivolumab then ipilimumab (arm A) or the reverse (arm B). Germline V CDR1 and CDR2: SGHNT, YYREEE (reference sequence). The V segment lost 2 bases and the J segment 2 bases; nucleotides outside the gene matches: 5. There are 15 residues in the CDR3. Only in-frame clones appear in the TCRdb table, and some are missing; sequencing was by immunoSEQ multiplex PCR. The data hold about 22,000 clones, with 55% to 70% observed a single time. The chain links TRBV5-4 to TRBJ2-7; 9 bases are shared with TRBD1. The sequencing used CD8+ T cells sorted from blood (inferred from file names), collected from a patient given nivolumab and ipilimumab in sequence. The receptor's source is a human donor with melanoma. CDR3 sequence: CASSFTGGLAYEQYF. CDR3 sequence (DNA): TGTGCCAGCAGCTTTACAGGGGGCTTAGCCTACGAGCAGTACTTC.